The 7 T cell receptor beta chains given below trace back to one sample, sequenced in a study of OX40 agonist ivuxolimab in advanced cancers. Assay: immunoSEQ multiplex PCR; the TCRdb copy retains only in-frame clones and omits some. Of 90,000 or so clones in the sample, around 87% were seen once. The starting material was CD4+ or CD8+ T cells sorted from blood, obtained in a trial of the OX40 agonist ivuxolimab. These receptors were obtained from an adult with an advanced solid tumor such as melanoma, head and neck, liver or kidney cancer.

The chain is built from TRBV5-1 and TRBJ1-5, with a tentative D call TRBD1 (6 bases). With 1 base removed from V and 9 bases from J, the gap between germline ends came to 14 bases. The CDR3 loop spans 14 amino acids. Germline assignment: CDR1 SGHRS and CDR2 YFSETQ. CDR3: CASSLNTGTWPQHF. The CDR3 DNA is TGCGCCAGCAGCTTGAACACAGGGACTTGGCCCCAGCATTTT.

This chain uses TRBV15 with TRBJ1-2; D perhaps matches TRBD1 (6 bases). Trimming took off 0 bases at V and 8 bases at J, with 19 bases between the two ends. The CDR3 length is 16 residues. Germline V CDR1 and CDR2: LNHNV, YYDKDF (reference sequence). CDR3 nucleotides: TGTGCCACCAGCAGAGATCTATTGGGGGCGGCTGGGGGCTACACCTTC. Protein sequence: CATSRDLLGAAGGYTF. The full variable domain, rest sourced from reference TRBV15 and TRBJ1-2, is DAMVIQNPRYQVTQFGKPVTLSCSQTLNHNVMYWYQQKSSQAPKLLFHYYDKDFNNEADTPDNFQSRRPNTSFCFLDIRSPGLGDTAMYLCATSRDLLGAAGGYTFGSGTRLTVV.

This chain connects TRBV9 to TRBJ2-4, with 7 bases matching TRBD2. J gave up 9 bases and V 1 base, and 7 bases lay outside the gene matches. The germline CDR1 and CDR2 sequences are SGDLS and YYNGEE. The CDR3 length is 14 residues. This chain's CDR3 is CASSVSGWEGIQYF. CDR3 sequence (DNA): TGTGCCAGCAGCGTATCGGGTTGGGAGGGCATTCAGTACTTC.

This chain connects TRBV28 to TRBJ2-7; 13 nucleotides line up with TRBD2. The length of the CDR3 is 15 residues. V shed 6 bases, J shed 4 bases, and the junction held 6 bases outside the gene matches. Germline V gene sequence: CDR1 MDHEN, CDR2 SYDVKM. The CDR3 loop reads CASRRTSGSGYEQYV. CDR3 nucleotides: TGTGCCAGCAGGCGGACTAGCGGGAGTGGATACGAGCAGTACGTC.

The chain employs TRBV18 and TRBJ1-1; 10 bases are a match to TRBD1. The CDR3 has 18 amino acids. The V segment lost 4 bases and the J segment 0 bases; nucleotides outside the gene matches: 11. Looked up from germline, CDR1 is KGHSH and CDR2 is LQKENI. CDR3 residues: CASSLRSPGQGLNTEAFF. Written as DNA, the CDR3 is TGTGCCAGCTCACTTCGCTCCCCGGGACAGGGGTTGAACACTGAAGCTTTCTTT.

The chain couples TRBV5-1 to TRBJ1-6, with 9 bases identical to TRBD1. The CDR3 has 16 amino acids. Trimming took 4 bases from V and 9 from J; bases not matched to a gene: 11. Per the germline V gene, CDR1 is SGHRS and CDR2 is YFSETQ. This CDR3 reads CASSPGLQGAGSPLHF. The DNA of the CDR3 is TGCGCCAGCAGCCCAGGACTACAGGGGGCTGGTTCACCCCTCCACTTT.

This chain connects TRBV7-6 to TRBJ2-3, with a tentative D call TRBD2 (6 bases). V was trimmed by 6 bases and J by 5 bases, leaving 18 bases between them. Germline CDR1 SGHVS, CDR2 FNYEAQ. This CDR3 contains 15 residues. The chain's CDR3 is CASSRDGAAGDTQYF. The CDR3 nucleotides are TGTGCCAGCAGTCGAGATGGGGCAGCGGGAGATACGCAGTATTTT.